This T cell receptor beta chain was sequenced in a study of Graves' ophthalmopathy and Graves' hyperthyroidism (dated by TCRdb to 2016 to 2019). As for the study more broadly: Peripheral blood was collected at initial diagnosis, prior to any treatment. The study used TCR beta repertoire signatures to distinguish Graves' ophthalmopathy from Graves' hyperthyroidism and to predict progression to ophthalmopathy. In total, approximately 130 blood samples were TCR-sequenced: some 40 ophthalmopathy, 75 hyperthyroidism and roughly 17 hyperthyroidism-to-ophthalmopathy patients. To explore V-J signatures distinguishing ophthalmopathy from hyperthyroidism, a discovery set of 100 patients (roughly 44 ophthalmopathy, some 55 stable hyperthyroidism) was enrolled. An independent validation cohort comprised 18 hyperthyroidism patients and roughly 15 patients who later progressed from hyperthyroidism to ophthalmopathy. In over 5 hyperthyroidism patients, the T-cell repertoires found in thyroid tissue were compared with those found in blood. Once sampling was done, hyperthyroidism patients were given methimazole at a starting dose of 30 mg daily, while ophthalmopathy patients were given high-dose intravenous methylprednisolone. The roughly 90 discovery patients were divided at random into training and test sets in a 7:3 ratio. Study-wide findings and limitations: The 13-signature model separated ophthalmopathy from stable hyperthyroidism with about 86% sensitivity and around 84% specificity in cross-validation, and 80%/75% in the test set. In validation, the model predicted ophthalmopathy progression with 70.59% sensitivity and around 72% specificity; 12 predicted patients were CT-confirmed with GO in a median of around 6 months. Sample size was not statistically predetermined, and group allocation was not concealed from the investigators. Most of the expanded thyroid clonotypes with a frequency above 0.001 were also detected in blood, and it was suggested that the thyroid immune response may be reflected by blood repertoires.

This clonotype has a handful of counts. This receptor's antigen is unknown. Base-call qualities are not available, and no considerably larger clone is one nucleotide away. The V and J ends are trimmed by 4 bases and 7 bases, leaving 13 bases between them. The CDR3 runs 13 amino acids, cysteine and phenylalanine included. CDR3 DNA is the only sequence kept; it has 39 bases, read in frame from the first base. Ophthalmopathy patients had moderately to severely active disease, Clinical Activity Score of at least 3, NOSPECS grade of at least 4, and disease duration under 3 months. Patients with other autoimmune diseases, uncontrolled infections, pregnancy or lactation were excluded. Clinical symptoms, serum thyroxine, TRAb, thyroid ultrasound and orbital computed tomography were used for diagnosis. Ficoll-Paque density gradient centrifugation was used to isolate PBMCs from about 10 ml of fresh peripheral blood. Total RNA was extracted using Trizol reagent, and RNA quality was checked on an Agilent 2100 Bioanalyzer.

TCR beta CDR3 regions were amplified from RNA transcripts for repertoire sequencing. HTBI primers and the Qiagen OneStep RT-PCR kit were used in a first-round RT-PCR, which was followed by a second-round multiplex PCR, size selection and purification. The libraries underwent paired-end sequencing with 100 bp reads on an Illumina HiSeq2000. The published analysis was carried out like this. SOAPnuke was used to process the reads, removing any read that contained adapters or uncalled bases, had a mean Phred below 15, or lacked an exact match to the constant primer or identifier. COPE v1.2.5 was used to merge high-quality paired reads. Unique nucleotide sequences were defined as clonotypes and aligned to IMGT TRB V, D and J references using MiTCR v1.1. Analysis was restricted to V-J combinations with a frequency above 0.0001, which covered 99.2% of repertoires. For each V-J combination, a TCR clonal expansion and chaos score was defined as the ratio of F50 clonal expansion to chaos observed in the TCRdist matrix. Features were reduced by Welch's t-statistics and random forest to approximately 12 V-J combinations, which fed a naive Bayes classifier. The Morisita-Horn index was used to measure how similar the thyroid and blood repertoires were. TCRdb cleaned the public reads at Q25 with fastp, built clones with MiXCR and kept in-frame beta chains. Entries are consolidated by CDR3 protein sequence, retaining the most common genes and DNA. TCRdb, not the authors, supplied the V and J calls. This sample comprises roughly 160,000 distinct CDR3 sequences, roughly two fifths of them detected only once. The leading ten clones occupy roughly 5.2% of the sample.

This chain joins TRBV12-3 or TRBV12-4 to TRBJ1-2; confidence is insufficient to name the D gene. The source of this sequence is a woman aged 40-49 years with Graves' ophthalmopathy. Donor details come from another sample of the same person, matched by shared clones. Input material: peripheral blood. Read as DNA, the sequence is TGTGCCAGCAGTTCCCACTTGGGCCGTGGCTACACCTTC. Its protein product is CASSSHLGRGYTF.